This TCR beta chain stems from a study of T cell repertoires in cytomegalovirus infection. Study context: HLA-C-restricted CMV epitopes, recently identified, and well-studied HLA-B-restricted ones were used by the study.

TCRdb processed the reads anew with MiXCR; each CDR3 protein has one entry. The sample lists 200,000 to 250,000 distinct CDR3 sequences, 35% to 40% occurring once. The V gene's germline CDR1 is SEHNR and CDR2 FQNEAQ (reference sequence). This CDR3 contains 16 residues. With 4 bases removed from V and 1 base from J, the gap between germline ends came to 17 bases. With regard to this clonotype: Its antigen remains unidentified.

Whole-study findings and limits: In two of eight donors, the top clonotype was HLA-C-restricted CMV-specific.

The clonotype was recovered from a human donor in good health (CMV status not recorded). Some clones in this sample may be carry-over from other donors' samples. The sample consisted of CD8+ T cells from cultured PBMCs, taken from culture after CMV antigen stimulation. V and J are TRBV7-9 and TRBJ2-7; perhaps TRBD2 as D (6 bases). The CDR3 here is CASSWGVSSASYEQYF. DNA for the CDR3: TGTGCCAGCAGCTGGGGGGTGTCTAGCGCTTCCTACGAGCAGTACTTC.